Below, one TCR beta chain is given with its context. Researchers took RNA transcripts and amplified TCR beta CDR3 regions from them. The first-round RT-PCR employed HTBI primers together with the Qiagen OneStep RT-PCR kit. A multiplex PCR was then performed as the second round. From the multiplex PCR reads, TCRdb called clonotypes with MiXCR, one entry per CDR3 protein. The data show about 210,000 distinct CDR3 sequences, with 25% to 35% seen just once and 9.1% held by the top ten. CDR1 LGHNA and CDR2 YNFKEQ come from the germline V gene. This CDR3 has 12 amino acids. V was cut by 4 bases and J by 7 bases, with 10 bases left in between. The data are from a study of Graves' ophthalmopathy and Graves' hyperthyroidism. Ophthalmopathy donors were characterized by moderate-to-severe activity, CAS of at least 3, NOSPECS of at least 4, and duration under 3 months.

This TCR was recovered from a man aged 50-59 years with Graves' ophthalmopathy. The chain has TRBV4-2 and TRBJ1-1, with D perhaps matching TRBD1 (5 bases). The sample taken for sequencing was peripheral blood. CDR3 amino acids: CASSLERGEAFF. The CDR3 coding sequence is TGTGCCAGCAGCCTCGAGAGGGGTGAAGCTTTCTTT.